This T cell receptor (beta chain) was profiled in a study of shared clonotypes between healthy human individuals. Deep was the level at which the assay was run. The method was immunoSEQ multiplex PCR; TCRdb's version includes in-frame clones alone and lacks a portion of them. The sample has 2 million to 2.5 million clones; around 92% are singletons. Splitting of CD4+ cells produced CD45RA+ naive and CD45RA-negative memory subsets. CDR3 size: 16 residues. The germline CDR1 and CDR2 sequences are SNHLY and FYNNEI. V shed 6 bases and J 1 base; nucleotides not matched to a gene: 9. Sequences were obtained from naive CD4+ T cells from PBMCs. Subset given: CD45RA+ positively selected. This chain connects TRBV2 to TRBJ2-3; 8 nucleotides agree with TRBD1. This clonotype was obtained from a man between 18 and 29 years old in good health. Some clones in this sample may be carry-over from other donors' samples. CDR3 region: CASSLTGVFGTDTQYF. DNA of the CDR3: TGTGCCAGCAGCCTGACAGGGGTTTTTGGCACAGATACGCAGTATTTT.